This entry lists 13 T cell receptor beta chains sequenced from one sample in a study of beta chain features in type 1 diabetes listed by TCRdb under 2018. The protocol used for the library was the immunoSEQ multiplex PCR assay. The High Capacity cDNA Reverse Transcription Kit was used to reverse transcribe all of the isolated RNA, meaning that expressed TCRB transcripts were what got sequenced. TCRdb provides this immuneACCESS table in a form limited to in-frame rearrangements. Some clones are lacking; in checked studies, under half of them reflect an unresolved V gene, and why the rest are absent is not known. The sample table records roughly 140,000 clones; 11% of these occur just once. The ten largest clones add up to roughly 2% of the sample. Sequenced material: central memory CD4+ T cells from blood. Source of these receptors: a man aged 18 to 35 in good health.

This clone came up a few times. The rearrangement uses TRBV10-3 and TRBJ2-5, with D perhaps being TRBD1 or TRBD2 (6 bases each). The V end lost 3 bases, the J end lost 9 bases, and 17 bases lay between the germline ends. The CDR3 contains 14 residues. Germline CDR1 reads ENHRY; CDR2 reads SYGVKD. This CDR3 reads CAISESGAQLSQYF. In DNA, the CDR3 is TGTGCCATCAGTGAATCGGGGGCGCAATTATCCCAGTACTTC.

This clone was observed a handful of times. V usage is TRBV18 and J usage is TRBJ2-3; 14 bases are a match to TRBD2. The germline gives CDR1 KGHSH, CDR2 LQKENI. J was trimmed by 6 bases and V by 3 bases; bases with no gene match: 5. The CDR3 is 16 residues long. The CDR3 sequence: CASSPGLAGGSDTQYF. The CDR3 bases are TGTGCCAGCTCACCCGGACTAGCGGGAGGCAGTGATACGCAGTATTTT.

This clone was counted a few times. The chain has TRBV30 and TRBJ1-5; D perhaps matches TRBD1 (6 bases). V was shortened by 1 base and J by 3 bases, with 22 bases between the two germline ends. The CDR3 spans 18 residues. In germline, CDR1 is GTSNPN, CDR2 SVGIG (reference sequence). CDR3 nucleotides: TGTGCCTGGAGTGGAACAGGGACTTCTCATAAGGCCAATCAGCCCCAGCATTTT. This encodes CAWSGTGTSHKANQPQHF.

Many counts were recorded for this clone. The CDR3 spells CASSLWDRRSSYNEQFF. The CDR3 nucleotides are TGCGCCAGCAGCTTGTGGGACCGTAGGAGCTCCTACAATGAGCAGTTCTTC. This chain links TRBV5-1 with TRBJ2-1; D is perhaps TRBD1 or TRBD2 (5 bases each). The germline gives CDR1 SGHRS, CDR2 YFSETQ. This CDR3 comprises 17 residues. Trimming took 1 base from V and 0 from J, leaving 14 bases between them.

This chain uses TRBV7-2 with TRBJ2-3, with a weak D call TRBD1 (6 bases). The ends were cut back, 5 bases at V and 9 bases at J, with 12 bases in the middle. The CDR3 sequence is 12 residues long. The germline gives CDR1 SGHTA, CDR2 FQGNSA. The CDR3 DNA reads as TGTGCCAGCAGCCCCGGACAGCTAACGCAGTATTTT. Protein: CASSPGQLTQYF.

V is TRBV6-5 and J is TRBJ2-2; 7 positions agree with TRBD1. The CDR3 length is 14 residues. V was clipped by 7 bases and J by 4 bases; unmatched bases: 6. In germline, CDR1 is MNHEY, CDR2 SVGAGI. CDR3 sequence (DNA): TGTGCCAGCAAAGGGACAGATTTCACCGGGGAGCTGTTTTTT. It is translated as CASKGTDFTGELFF.

J is TRBJ1-2 and V is TRBV6-5, with 7 bases identical to TRBD1. V dropped 5 bases and J dropped 3; count of bases not matched to a gene: 9. Germline lookup yields CDR1 MNHEY and CDR2 SVGAGI. This CDR3 comprises 15 residues. CDR3: CASSKYRGGDYGYTF. CDR3 nucleotides: TGTGCCAGCAGTAAATACAGGGGAGGGGACTATGGCTACACCTTC.

This clone was seen more than once but under ten times. Other DNA sequences in the same sample also yield this CDR3. The chain is built from TRBV18 and TRBJ2-3; no reliable D call. The CDR3 loop spans 12 amino acids. CDR1 and CDR2 from the germline V gene are KGHSH and LQKENI. The ends were cut back, 2 bases at V and 3 bases at J, with 3 bases in the middle. The CDR3 coding sequence is TGTGCCAGCTCACCAAGGACAGATACGCAGTATTTT. It translates to CASSPRTDTQYF.

V and J are TRBV21-1 and TRBJ2-7; the table gives TRBD1 as D, unverified against the DNA. TRBV21-1 is recorded as a pseudogene. The CDR3 is made up of 17 amino acids. The CDR3 sequence: CASSNAPQTGEGYEQYF. For the CDR3, the DNA is TGTGCCAGCAGCAACGCCCCCCAGACAGGGGAGGGCTACGAGCAGTACTTC.

The chain has TRBV29-1 and TRBJ1-2; D gene unclear. Germline loops: CDR1 SQVTM, CDR2 ANQGSEA. The V end was cut by 3 bases, the J end by 7 bases, with 9 bases between. This CDR3 contains 11 residues. CDR3 residues: CSVELIGGYTF. As DNA, the CDR3 is TGCAGCGTTGAGCTTATAGGTGGCTACACCTTC.

This clone appeared many times. CDR3 coding DNA: TGTGCCAGCAGCTTAGACAGGGCCAACGAGCAGTACTTC. Residues: CASSLDRANEQYF. The chain recombines TRBV7-6 with TRBJ2-7; maybe TRBD1 (6 bases). Germline V lookup: CDR1 SGHVS, CDR2 FNYEAQ. CDR3 length: 13 residues. Trimming removed 1 base at V and 5 bases at J, with 9 bases between. The whole variable domain, filled in from reference TRBV7-6 and TRBJ2-7, reads GAGVSQSPRYKVTKRGQDVALRCDPISGHVSLYWYRQALGQGPEFLTYFNYEAQQDKSGLPNDRFSAERPEGSISTLTIQRTEQRDSAMYRCASSLDRANEQYFGPGTRLTVT.

The chain combines TRBV27 with TRBJ2-2, with a tentative D call TRBD1 (6 bases). In germline, CDR1 is MNHEY, CDR2 SMNVEV (reference sequence). V lost 5 bases and J lost 4, with 20 bases in between. The CDR3 runs to 17 residues. CDR3 region: CASSRRLQGESTGELFF. In nucleotides, the CDR3 is TGTGCCAGCAGTAGGAGGCTACAGGGCGAGAGCACCGGGGAGCTGTTTTTT.

This clone came up a few times. This sequence may be a read error, since a much larger clone differs from it by one base. At the DNA level, this CDR3 is encoded by other sequences in the same sample as well. V usage is TRBV28 and J usage is TRBJ1-2, with D uncertain. Germline values: CDR1 MDHEN, CDR2 SYDVKM. V lost 3 bases and J lost 2, with 7 bases in between. This CDR3 has 13 amino acids. CDR3 loop: CASSFRGNYGYTF. CDR3 DNA: TGTGCCAGCAGTTTTAGAGGGAACTATGGCTACACCTTC.